These 7 T cell receptor beta chains came from one sample sequenced in a study of CD8 T cells in ankylosing spondylitis. Study findings and constraints: What appeared characteristic of ankylosing spondylitis blood was a TCR beta motif of eight highly homologous variants.

The antigens for these receptors are not known. TCRdb used MiXCR to reprocess the 5' RACE reads, holding one entry per CDR3 protein. The sample contains about 700,000 distinct CDR3 sequences, roughly 19% of which appear only once. The specimen sequenced was blood, either unsorted or a sorted T cell fraction (not recorded which). Source of these receptors: a male donor with ankylosing spondylitis.

The V call is TRBV20-1, the J call TRBJ2-2; 8 bases map to TRBD2. The germline gives CDR1 DFQATT, CDR2 SNEGSKA (reference sequence). This CDR3 is built from 15 residues. The V gene end was trimmed by 3 bases and the J gene end by 4 bases; junction bases not matched to a gene: 7. The CDR3 sequence is CSASGAGGVTGELFF. The CDR3 region has the DNA TGCAGTGCTAGCGGGGCGGGAGGTGTCACCGGGGAGCTGTTTTTT.

This clonotype has a handful of counts. This chain joins TRBV12-3 or TRBV12-4 and TRBJ2-7, with 7 bases identical to TRBD1. The CDR3 spans 17 residues. Trimming cost V 8 bases and J 3 bases; bases outside gene matches: 19. CDR3 loop: CASSRKGQGVPYYEQYF. CDR3 coding DNA: TGTGCCAGCTCCCGAAAGGGGCAGGGGGTTCCCTACTACGAGCAGTACTTC.

This clonotype has just a few counts. The chain links TRBV2 to TRBJ1-6; D remains unclear. The CDR3 covers 14 residues. V was shortened by 11 bases and J by 6 bases, with 17 bases between the two germline ends. Germline CDR1 reads SNHLY; CDR2 reads FYNNEI. CDR3 residues: CADTRSRLNSPLHF. Written as DNA, the CDR3 is TGTGCCGATACCCGGAGTCGGCTTAATTCACCCCTCCACTTT. The whole variable domain, remainder taken from reference TRBV2 and TRBJ1-6, is EPEVTQTPSHQVTQMGQEVILRCVPISNHLYFYWYRQILGQKVEFLVSFYNNEISEKSEIFDDQFSVERPDGSNFTLKIRSTKLEDSAMYFCADTRSRLNSPLHFGNGTRLTVT.

This clonotype was counted only a few times. This sequence joins TRBV5-1 and TRBJ2-5; D gene uncertain. Germline CDR1 reads SGHRS; CDR2 reads YFSETQ. The V end lost 8 bases, the J end lost 1 base, and 15 bases lay between the germline ends. This CDR3 is built from 14 residues. DNA for the CDR3: TGCGCCAGTCAACCTTCCTTGCTCCAAGAGACCCAGTACTTC. Amino acid sequence: CASQPSLLQETQYF.

This clonotype has a handful of counts. The rearrangement joins TRBV28 to TRBJ1-5, with D perhaps matching TRBD1 (6 bases). V lost 4 bases and J lost 2, with 12 bases in between. Germline CDR1 is MDHEN and CDR2 is SYDVKM. This CDR3 region has 15 residues. The CDR3 nucleotides are TGTGCCAGCAGTTATGGACAGTACGGCAATCAGCCCCAGCATTTT. This translates into CASSYGQYGNQPQHF.

The chain is built from TRBV11-3 and TRBJ1-1, with D maybe TRBD1 (5 bases). V was pared by 3 bases and J by 8 bases, with 7 bases between. The CDR3 consists of 11 residues. The germline V gene encodes CDR1 SGHNT and CDR2 YENEEA. The CDR3 DNA is TGTGCCAGCAGCTTGAAGGGGGAAGCTTTCTTT. Protein sequence: CASSLKGEAFF.

With respect to this clonotype: The conserved phenylalanine or tryptophan is not found at the CDR3 terminus, so this likely reflects a read error. CDR3 sequence: CASSSPTSGVYNEQFL. CDR3 nucleotide sequence: TGTGCCAGCAGCTCCCCCACTAGCGGGGTCTACAATGAGCAGTTCCTC. The chain employs TRBV6-1 and TRBJ2-1; 10 bases map to TRBD2. The CDR3 runs 16 residues. Unmatched junction bases numbered 8, after V lost 6 bases and J lost 3 bases. CDR1 MNHNS and CDR2 SASEGT come from the germline V gene.